This T cell receptor (beta chain) emerged from a study of T cell changes during pregnancy in multiple sclerosis. This CDR3 is built from 15 residues. Trimming removed 3 bases from V and 5 bases from J; junction bases left unmatched: 9. CDR1 and CDR2 from the germline V gene are SNHLY and FYNNEI. Sequencing was performed with immunoSEQ multiplex PCR; in TCRdb, only in-frame clones are kept and a portion is missing. The repertoire holds about 130,000 clones, with 95% to 98% as singletons. The genes are TRBV2 and TRBJ2-7, with TRBD2 matching 8 bases. Sequencing was performed on peripheral blood, taken after pregnancy. This sequence originates from a female donor with multiple sclerosis, enrolled in a pregnancy study. Here the CDR3 DNA reads TGTGCCAGCAGTGATTCCGAGCGGGAGATCCACGAGCAGTACTTC. Amino acid sequence: CASSDSEREIHEQYF.